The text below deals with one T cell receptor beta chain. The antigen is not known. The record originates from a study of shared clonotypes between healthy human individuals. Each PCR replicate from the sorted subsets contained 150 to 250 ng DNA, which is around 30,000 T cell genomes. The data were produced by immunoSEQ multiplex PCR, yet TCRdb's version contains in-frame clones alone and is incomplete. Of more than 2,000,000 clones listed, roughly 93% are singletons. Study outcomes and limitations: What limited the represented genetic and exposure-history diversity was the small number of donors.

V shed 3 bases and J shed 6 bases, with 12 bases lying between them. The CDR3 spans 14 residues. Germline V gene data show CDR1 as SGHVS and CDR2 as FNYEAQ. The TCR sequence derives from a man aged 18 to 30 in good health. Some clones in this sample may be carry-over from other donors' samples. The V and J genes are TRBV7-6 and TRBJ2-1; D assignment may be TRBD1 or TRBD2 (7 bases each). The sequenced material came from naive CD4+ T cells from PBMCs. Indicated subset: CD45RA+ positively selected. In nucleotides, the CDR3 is TGTGCCAGCAGCTTCGACAGGGAGGGCAATGAGCAGTTCTTC. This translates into CASSFDREGNEQFF.